This T cell receptor (beta chain) was recovered during a study of blood T cell repertoires in COVID-19. Study-wide background: Some COVID-19 samples were acute and others convalescent; all came from the United States, Italy and Spain. PBMCs, B-cell-depleted T cells, or T cells were the source of the cDNA or gDNA that made up the material.

Original handling: How many nucleated cells were present was estimated from reference gene primer amplification. The repertoire was sequenced with immunoSEQ multiplex PCR; TCRdb's copy has only in-frame clones and lacks some. V, J and clone size are those of that table, while D and trimming were read from the DNA. The data hold 140,000 to 150,000 clones, with roughly nine tenths observed a single time. V was trimmed by 6 bases and J by 4 bases, leaving 14 bases between them. The CDR3 loop spans 14 amino acids. Germline-derived CDR1 and CDR2 are MNHEY and SVGAGI. Sequencing used peripheral blood. The chain joins TRBV6-5 to TRBJ2-3; no firm D call. The TCR sequence derives from a woman aged 55-69 years with active COVID-19. CDR3 amino acids: CASSYQRTPDTQYF. The CDR3 bases are TGTGCCAGCAGCTACCAGCGTACCCCAGATACGCAGTATTTT.